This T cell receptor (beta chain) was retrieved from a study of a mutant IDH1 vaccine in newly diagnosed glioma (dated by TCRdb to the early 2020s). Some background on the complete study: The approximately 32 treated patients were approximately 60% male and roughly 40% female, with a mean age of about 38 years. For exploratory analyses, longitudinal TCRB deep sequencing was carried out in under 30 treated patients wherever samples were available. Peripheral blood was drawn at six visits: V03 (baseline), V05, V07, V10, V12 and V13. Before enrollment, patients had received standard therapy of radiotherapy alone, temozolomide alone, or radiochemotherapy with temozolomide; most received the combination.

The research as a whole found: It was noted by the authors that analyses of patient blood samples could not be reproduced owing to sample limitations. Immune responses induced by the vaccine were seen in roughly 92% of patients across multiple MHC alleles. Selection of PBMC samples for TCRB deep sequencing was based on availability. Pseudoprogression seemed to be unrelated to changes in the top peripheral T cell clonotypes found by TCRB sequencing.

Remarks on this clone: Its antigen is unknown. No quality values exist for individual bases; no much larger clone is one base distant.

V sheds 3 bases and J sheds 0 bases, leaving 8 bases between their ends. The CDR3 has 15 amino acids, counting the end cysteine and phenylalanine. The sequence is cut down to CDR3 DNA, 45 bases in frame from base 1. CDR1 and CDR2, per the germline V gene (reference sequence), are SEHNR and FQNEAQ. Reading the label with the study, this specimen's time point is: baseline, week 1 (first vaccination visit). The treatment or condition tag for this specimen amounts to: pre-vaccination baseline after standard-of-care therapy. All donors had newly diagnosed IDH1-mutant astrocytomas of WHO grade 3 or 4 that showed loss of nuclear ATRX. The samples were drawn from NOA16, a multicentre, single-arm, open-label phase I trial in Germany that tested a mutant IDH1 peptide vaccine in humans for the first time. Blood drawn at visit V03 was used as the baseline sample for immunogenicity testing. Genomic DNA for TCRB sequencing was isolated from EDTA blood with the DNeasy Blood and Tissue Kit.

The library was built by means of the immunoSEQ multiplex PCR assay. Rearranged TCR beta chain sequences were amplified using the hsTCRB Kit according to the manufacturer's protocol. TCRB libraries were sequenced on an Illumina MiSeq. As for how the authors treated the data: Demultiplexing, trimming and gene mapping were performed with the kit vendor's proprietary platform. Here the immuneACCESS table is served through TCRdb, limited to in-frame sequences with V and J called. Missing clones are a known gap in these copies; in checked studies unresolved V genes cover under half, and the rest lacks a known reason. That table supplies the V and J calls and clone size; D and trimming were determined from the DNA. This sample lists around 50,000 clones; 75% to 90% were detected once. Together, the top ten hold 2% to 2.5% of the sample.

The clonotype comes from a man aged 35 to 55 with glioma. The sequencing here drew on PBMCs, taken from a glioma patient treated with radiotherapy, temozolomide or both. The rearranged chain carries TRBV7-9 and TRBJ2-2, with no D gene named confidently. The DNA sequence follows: TGTGCCAGCAGCTTGAGAGGATCGAACACCGGGGAGCTGTTTTTT. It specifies CASSLRGSNTGELFF.